One sample yielded the 20 T cell receptor beta chains listed below, sequenced in a study of T cells after somatic rescue of genetic block. Assay: immunoSEQ multiplex PCR; the TCRdb copy retains only in-frame clones and omits some. The sample yields about 67,000 clones, 92% seen once. Sequenced input: peripheral blood mononuclear cells (PBMCs). The receptors originated from a man aged 35 to 55.

The gene calls are TRBV19 and TRBJ1-4; no clear D. V dropped 6 bases and J dropped 3 bases, with 11 bases sitting between them. The germline V gene encodes CDR1 LNHDA and CDR2 SQIVND (reference sequence). This CDR3 is 14 amino acids long. The CDR3, as DNA: TGTGCCAGTAGCCCCACAGTTGCTAATGAAAAACTGTTTTTT. Encoded protein: CASSPTVANEKLFF.

The rearrangement links TRBV6-6 to TRBJ1-1, with D maybe TRBD1 (5 bases). The CDR3 totals 15 residues. V lost 4 bases, J lost 3 bases, and 15 bases lay in between. Germline V CDR1 and CDR2: MNHNY, SVGAGI (reference sequence). In DNA form, the CDR3 reads TGTGCCAGCAGTTTCCCTCGGGGAGGGGACACTGAAGCTTTCTTT. It translates to CASSFPRGGDTEAFF.

The genes are TRBV18 and TRBJ1-4; TRBD1 aligns across 7 bases. Germline values: CDR1 KGHSH, CDR2 LQKENI. V gave up 5 bases and J gave up 5 bases; unmatched junction bases: 5. The CDR3 consists of 14 residues. The CDR3 loop reads CASSRDSRNEKLFF. DNA of the CDR3: TGTGCCAGCTCAAGGGACAGTAGAAATGAAAAACTGTTTTTT.

V is TRBV4-2 and J is TRBJ2-5, with D tentatively TRBD1 (5 bases). The CDR3 has 15 amino acids. V gave up 0 bases and J gave up 4 bases, with 12 bases separating them. Per germline, CDR1 LGHNA and CDR2 YNFKEQ. The CDR3 bases are TGTGCCAGCAGCCAAGATCTAGGGGTAGGAGAGACCCAGTACTTC. Protein: CASSQDLGVGETQYF.

The chain joins TRBV7-2 to TRBJ1-2, with D uncertain. Trimming shortened V by 8 bases and J by 0 bases, and 7 bases separated the two germline ends. Germline V gene sequence: CDR1 SGHTA, CDR2 FQGNSA. This CDR3 contains 12 residues. The CDR3 nucleotides are TGTGCCAGCGAGGTGGCTAACTATGGCTACACCTTC. Protein sequence: CASEVANYGYTF.

The chain uses TRBV4-1 and TRBJ1-2; D perhaps matches TRBD1 (5 bases). Germline-derived CDR1 and CDR2 are MGHRA and YSYEKL. Trimming left V 4 bases short and J 5 bases short, with 23 bases between. CDR3 length equals 17 residues. The CDR3 reads CASSPKIRGLDFYGYTF. CDR3 in DNA: TGCGCCAGCAGCCCGAAAATAAGGGGTCTAGACTTTTATGGCTACACCTTC.

The chain uses TRBV7-7 and TRBJ2-5, with D tentatively TRBD2 (7 bases). The CDR3 is 17 residues long. V gave up 1 base and J gave up 4 bases, with 19 bases separating them. Germline CDR1 is SSHAT and CDR2 is FNYEAQ (reference sequence). DNA for the CDR3: TGTGCCAGCAGCTTAGGGGGGCCCGGGGCGGGGGCAGAGACCCAGTACTTC. Translating it yields CASSLGGPGAGAETQYF.

This clone has a single count. The chain is built from TRBV28 and TRBJ2-7; perhaps D is TRBD1 or TRBD2 (5 bases each). Trimming shortened V by 7 bases and J by 2 bases, and 21 bases separated the two germline ends. This CDR3 spans 16 amino acids. Per germline, CDR1 MDHEN and CDR2 SYDVKM. CDR3 sequence reads: CASKGASGTPAYEQYF. The CDR3 DNA reads as TGTGCCAGCAAAGGGGCTTCCGGGACCCCTGCCTACGAGCAGTACTTC.

This chain connects TRBV5-6 to TRBJ2-3; 9 nucleotides line up with TRBD2. The CDR3 has 15 residues. From germline, CDR1 is SGHDT and CDR2 YYEEEE. Germline trimming cut 3 bases from V and 4 bases from J; bases unmatched to any gene: 6. The chain's CDR3 is CASSWEIAGADTQYF. The CDR3, as DNA: TGTGCCAGCAGCTGGGAAATAGCGGGAGCAGATACGCAGTATTTT.

The rearrangement uses TRBV7-6 and TRBJ2-3; D not resolved. The V and J ends lost 4 bases and 5 bases respectively, with 7 bases between them. The CDR3 runs to 12 residues. Germline-derived CDR1 and CDR2 are SGHVS and FNYEAQ. CDR3 in amino acids: CASSSQRDTQYF. CDR3 nucleotide sequence: TGTGCCAGCAGCTCCCAGCGAGATACGCAGTATTTT. Complete variable domain (other parts from reference TRBV7-6 and TRBJ2-3): GAGVSQSPRYKVTKRGQDVALRCDPISGHVSLYWYRQALGQGPEFLTYFNYEAQQDKSGLPNDRFSAERPEGSISTLTIQRTEQRDSAMYRCASSSQRDTQYFGPGTRLTVL.

The rearrangement uses TRBV7-2 and TRBJ2-1; TRBD2 might be the D (5 bases). V was pared by 4 bases and J by 3 bases, with 19 bases between. This CDR3 is built from 17 residues. Germline CDR1 SGHTA, CDR2 FQGNSA. The CDR3 loop is CASSSIYDYFNYNEQFF. CDR3 nucleotides: TGTGCCAGCAGCTCCATCTACGACTACTTTAACTACAATGAGCAGTTCTTC.

This chain joins TRBV5-5 and TRBJ2-3; the D gene is possibly TRBD1 (6 bases). V lost 2 bases and J 0 bases, leaving 7 bases between the germline ends. In germline, CDR1 is SGHKS, CDR2 YYEKEE (reference sequence). This CDR3 is 14 amino acids long. CDR3 sequence reads: CASSFQGSTDTQYF. CDR3 nucleotide sequence: TGTGCCAGCAGCTTCCAGGGGAGCACAGATACGCAGTATTTT.

The V and J genes are TRBV30 and TRBJ2-7; D perhaps matches TRBD2 (5 bases). V lost 5 bases and J 1 base, leaving 6 bases between the germline ends. The germline V gene has CDR1 GTSNPN and CDR2 SVGIG (reference sequence). This CDR3 region has 11 residues. In DNA, the CDR3 is TGTGCCTGGGGACTTTCCTACGAGCAGTACTTC. It translates to CAWGLSYEQYF.

The rearrangement links TRBV4-2 to TRBJ2-7, with D perhaps matching TRBD1 or TRBD2 (5 bases each). Germline CDR1 LGHNA, CDR2 YNFKEQ. The CDR3 consists of 14 residues. Trimming pared 0 bases from V and 3 bases from J, leaving 9 bases between. The CDR3 protein is CASSQDTGLYEQYF. The CDR3 coding sequence is TGTGCCAGCAGCCAAGACACGGGGCTCTACGAGCAGTACTTC.

This clone occurred once. V is TRBV12-5 and J is TRBJ2-3, with 15 bases fitting TRBD2. Germline V gene data show CDR1 as LGHNT and CDR2 as FRNRAP. This CDR3 contains 18 residues. Losses at the gene ends were 6 bases for V and 0 bases for J; bases not matched to a gene: 7. In DNA form, the CDR3 reads TGTGCTAGTGGCGCCGGGACTAGCGGGGGGTCTAGCACAGATACGCAGTATTTT. Its protein product is CASGAGTSGGSSTDTQYF.

The chain is built from TRBV5-1 and TRBJ1-2, with 8 positions matching TRBD1. CDR3 length: 17 amino acids. The junction had 7 bases not matched to a gene; V was cut back by 0 bases and J by 0 bases. The germline V gene has CDR1 SGHRS and CDR2 YFSETQ. CDR3 bases: TGCGCCAGCAGCTTGGGACTGGGACAGGAACCTAACTATGGCTACACCTTC. It is translated as CASSLGLGQEPNYGYTF.

The chain has TRBV28 and TRBJ2-3; 9 bases align to TRBD2. J lost 2 bases, V lost 2 bases, and 2 bases had no gene match. CDR3 length equals 15 residues. The V gene's germline CDR1 is MDHEN and CDR2 SYDVKM. The CDR3 DNA follows: TGTGCCAGCAGTTTAAGCGGGAGGCCCACAGATACGCAGTATTTT. Translation: CASSLSGRPTDTQYF.

The chain joins TRBV6-1 to TRBJ2-7; tentatively, D is TRBD2 (6 bases). The V end lost 6 bases, the J end lost 0 bases, and 12 bases lay between the germline ends. The CDR3 has 14 amino acids. Germline CDR1 reads MNHNS; CDR2 reads SASEGT. The CDR3 loop is CASRTEGLSYEQYF. Written as DNA, the CDR3 is TGTGCCAGCAGAACCGAGGGACTCTCCTACGAGCAGTACTTC.

Here the CDR3 reads CASSFPDRDEQYF. The CDR3 DNA reads as TGTGCCAGCAGCTTCCCGGACCGGGACGAGCAGTACTTC. V usage is TRBV7-9 and J usage is TRBJ2-7; unclear D gene. The germline V and J ends were trimmed by 3 bases and 5 bases, with 11 bases remaining between them. Germline values: CDR1 SEHNR, CDR2 FQNEAQ (reference sequence). The CDR3 has 13 residues. The variable domain in full, completed from reference TRBV7-9 and TRBJ2-7, reads DTGVSQNPRHKITKRGQNVTFRCDPISEHNRLYWYRQTLGQGPEFLTYFQNEAQLEKSRLLSDRFSAERPKGSFSTLEIQRTEQGDSAMYLCASSFPDRDEQYFGPGTRLTVT.

V and J are TRBV9 and TRBJ2-1; D is ambiguous. Deletions cut 0 bases from V and 5 bases from J, with 18 bases between. The CDR3 is made up of 17 amino acids. Germline CDR1 and CDR2: SGDLS and YYNGEE. The CDR3 loop reads CASSVGQERVFDNEQFF. The CDR3 DNA reads as TGTGCCAGCAGCGTAGGGCAGGAGCGTGTGTTCGACAATGAGCAGTTCTTC.